This TCR beta chain is drawn from a study of identical twins. With no exceptions, donors were healthy Caucasians. Regarding this clonotype: What it recognizes is unknown.

Study-level results: Abundant beta clonotypes from cord blood bore fewer insertions; memory repertoires lacked this pattern.

A template switching step contributed a universal primer site, while unique molecular identifiers were present in the cDNA. One entry per CDR3 protein, called by TCRdb with MiXCR from the 5' RACE reads. The table has 250,000 or so distinct CDR3 sequences, about 7% seen once; the top ten hold 3.5% to 4%. This CDR3 has 13 residues. Trimming left V 0 bases short and J 5 bases short, with 5 bases between. Germline values: CDR1 LNHNV, CDR2 YYDKDF (reference sequence). The same specimen was also included in a second study, on yellow fever vaccine responses in identical twins. That source reports: After vaccination, twins' T cell response reportedly seemed partly convergent, partly personalized.

V and J are TRBV15 and TRBJ2-1; no clear D. This TCR was sampled from a woman between 18 and 29 years old in good health. Sequencing was performed on memory (CD45RO+) T cells sorted from blood. Here the CDR3 reads CATSRDWDNEQFF. The CDR3 DNA is TGTGCCACCAGCAGAGATTGGGACAATGAGCAGTTCTTC.